A selection of T cell receptor beta chains follows, all from one sample in a study of human T cells and chemical hapten exposure. TCRdb analysed the 5' RACE reads with MiXCR anew, one entry per CDR3 protein. The top ten clones hold approximately 3% of a sample with 100,000 to 120,000 distinct CDR3 sequences, approximately 20% of them seen once. These receptors were taken from a human donor in good health. CDR3s include the opening cysteine and the closing phenylalanine or tryptophan. A D gene is named only where the DNA matches it firmly. Expanded clones get a size class; other rows say once, few or many, or leave the size out.

13	TRBV4-2	TRBJ2-1	NA	few	TGTGCCAGCAGCGGAGGGAACTACAATGAGCAGTTCTTC	CASSGGNYNEQFF
12	TRBV9	TRBJ2-1	TRBD2	NA	TGTGCCAGCAGCGTAGGGGGACTAGCCCAGTTCTTC	CASSVGGLAQFF
16	TRBV5-8	TRBJ2-6	NA	NA	TGTGCCAGCAGCCGGATCAGGGGCTCTGGGGCCAACGTCCTGACTTTC	CASSRIRGSGANVLTF
14	TRBV6-5	TRBJ1-1	NA	NA	TGTGCCAGCAGTTACGGGGGCAAAATCGCTGAAGCTTTCTTT	CASSYGGKIAEAFF
12	TRBV29-1	TRBJ2-1	TRBD2	many	TGCAGCGTTGGGACTAGCAGGAGTGAGCAGTTCTTC	CSVGTSRSEQFF
15	TRBV12-3/TRBV12-4	TRBJ1-2	NA	NA	TGTGCCAGCAGTTTCCTACGGCCGGCTAACTATGGCTACACCTTC	CASSFLRPANYGYTF
12	TRBV3-1	TRBJ2-7	NA	NA	TGTGCCAGCAGCTTTTTTAGGCGCGAGCAGTACTTC	CASSFFRREQYF
12	TRBV29-1	TRBJ2-1	NA	NA	TGCAGCGCAGAGGGTAGCTACAATGAGCAGTTCTTC	CSAEGSYNEQFF
16	TRBV10-3	TRBJ2-5	TRBD2	NA	TGTGCCATCAGTGAGTCGACCACTAGCGGGATGAAGACCCAGTACTTC	CAISESTTSGMKTQYF
19	TRBV19	TRBJ1-5	TRBD1	few	TGTGCCAGTAGTTTTGGCCCCGCCCTGACAGGGCAGATTGGTCAGCCCCAGCATTTT	CASSFGPALTGQIGQPQHF
18	TRBV4-1	TRBJ1-4	TRBD1	few	TGCGCCAGCAGCCACCCCAAGGGGTCCGCGACAGGGGATGAAAAACTGTTTTTT	CASSHPKGSATGDEKLFF
17	TRBV28	TRBJ1-3	NA	few	TGTGCCAGCAGATTCCGACCCGGGCCCCCACGGGGAAACACCATATATTTT	CASRFRPGPPRGNTIYF
17	TRBV5-1	TRBJ2-7	TRBD2	few	TGCGCCAGCAGCTTGATTGGGCTAGCGGGAGGAACCAACGAGCAGTACTTC	CASSLIGLAGGTNEQYF
14	TRBV6-5	TRBJ1-6	NA	NA	TGTGCCAGCAGTTACGGCGAAGGTGTTTCACCCCTCCACTTT	CASSYGEGVSPLHF
12	TRBV6-6	TRBJ2-2	NA	NA	TGTGCCGTCCCGGGGAACACCGGGGAGCTGTTTTTT	CAVPGNTGELFF
19	TRBV4-2	TRBJ1-1	TRBD1	NA	TGTGCCAGCAGCCATTTCTTACAGGGGTCCTCTTTTTTGAACACTGAAGCTTTCTTT	CASSHFLQGSSFLNTEAFF
16	TRBV28	TRBJ1-5	TRBD1	few	TGTGCCAGCAGTCGGGACAGGGGAGGTGGTGATCAGCCCCAGCATTTT	CASSRDRGGGDQPQHF
13	TRBV11-2	TRBJ2-3	NA	NA	TGTGCCAGCAGCTTAGATCGGCCAGATACGCAGTATTTT	CASSLDRPDTQYF
16	TRBV4-1	TRBJ1-6	TRBD1	NA	TGCGCCAGCAGCCGTGCCGGGACAGTCGATAATTCACCCCTCCACTTT	CASSRAGTVDNSPLHF
15	TRBV27	TRBJ1-4	NA	NA	TGTGCCAGCAGTTCCAGTTATTCCGGTGAAGTCGGACTGTTTTTT	CASSSSYSGEVGLFF
11	TRBV19	TRBJ2-2	NA	few	TGTGCCAGTAGTATCGGCGGGGAGCTGTTTTTT	CASSIGGELFF
19	TRBV12-3/TRBV12-4	TRBJ1-3	NA	NA	TGTGCCAGCAGTTCGGGAACCACTCGAGGGTCCGTGGCCGGAAACACCATATATTTT	CASSSGTTRGSVAGNTIYF
15	TRBV3-1	TRBJ2-2	NA	few	TGTGCCAGCAGCCAAGAACTACTAAGACCCGGGGAGCTGTTTTTT	CASSQELLRPGELFF
16	TRBV14	TRBJ1-3	NA	few	TGTGCCAGCAGCCAAGGGCTCGGTTACTCTGGAAACACCATATATTTT	CASSQGLGYSGNTIYF
16	TRBV10-1	TRBJ2-2	TRBD1	NA	TGCGCCAGCAGTCCCTGGGACAGCTCGAACACCGGGGAGCTGTTTTTT	CASSPWDSSNTGELFF
13	TRBV30	TRBJ1-4	NA	few	TGTGCCTGGAGTCCCCCGGAGGACGAAAAACTGTTTTTT	CAWSPPEDEKLFF
13	TRBV28	TRBJ1-3	NA	NA	TGTGCCAGCATAAGAGGGAATGAAAACACCATATATTTT	CASIRGNENTIYF
15	TRBV7-2	TRBJ2-3	NA	few	TGTGCCAGCAGCAGACAAAGAGGAGTAGGGGATACGCAGTATTTT	CASSRQRGVGDTQYF
19	TRBV28	TRBJ2-4	TRBD2	few	TGTGCCAGCAGTTTTATCGGACTAGCGGGAGATCAAGCCAAAAACATTCAGTACTTC	CASSFIGLAGDQAKNIQYF
16	TRBV5-6	TRBJ1-1	NA	many	TGTGCCAGCAGCTTGGTATCCGTAGGCAGGGGAACTGAAGCTTTCTTT	CASSLVSVGRGTEAFF
14	TRBV28	TRBJ2-1	TRBD2	NA	TGTGCCAGCAGTGAGACTAGCGGGAGGGCCAATTTCTTCTTC	CASSETSGRANFFF
12	TRBV7-2	TRBJ2-3	NA	few	TGTGCCAGCAGCTGGCCCCCAGATACGCAGTATTTT	CASSWPPDTQYF
16	TRBV12-3/TRBV12-4	TRBJ2-6	NA	NA	TGTGCCAGCACCCCGGACAGACTGGCCGGGGCCAACGTCCTGACTTTC	CASTPDRLAGANVLTF
13	TRBV27	TRBJ1-1	NA	NA	TGTGCCAGCAGTTCCTGGGTCATACCTGAAGCTTTCTTT	CASSSWVIPEAFF
17	TRBV5-5	TRBJ2-3	TRBD2	NA	TGTGCCAGCACCAGACAGGCTAGCGGGACTCTCACAGATACGCAGTATTTT	CASTRQASGTLTDTQYF
19	TRBV28	TRBJ2-6	NA	few	TGTGCCACCTATGCATTGGGGGGGCGAGGTCCCCCTGGGGCCAACGTCCTGACTTTC	CATYALGGRGPPGANVLTF